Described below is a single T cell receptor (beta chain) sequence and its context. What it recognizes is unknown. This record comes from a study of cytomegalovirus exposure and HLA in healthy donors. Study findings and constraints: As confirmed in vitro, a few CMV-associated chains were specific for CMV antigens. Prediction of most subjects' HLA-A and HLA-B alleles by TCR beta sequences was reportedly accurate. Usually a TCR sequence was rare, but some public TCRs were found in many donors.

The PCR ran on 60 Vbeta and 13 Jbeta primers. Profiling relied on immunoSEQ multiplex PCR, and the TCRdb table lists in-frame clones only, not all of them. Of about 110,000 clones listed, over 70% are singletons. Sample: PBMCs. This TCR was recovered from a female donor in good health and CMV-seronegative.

CDR3 DNA: TGTGCCAGCAGTCCGTCAGGGCTCTATGGCTACACCTTC. Translation: CASSPSGLYGYTF. The chain uses TRBV25-1 and TRBJ1-2; weak D call: TRBD1 (5 bases). Germline V lookup: CDR1 MGHDK, CDR2 SYGVNS. The CDR3 is 13 amino acids. The V end lost 5 bases, the J end lost 4 bases, and 11 bases lay between the germline ends.